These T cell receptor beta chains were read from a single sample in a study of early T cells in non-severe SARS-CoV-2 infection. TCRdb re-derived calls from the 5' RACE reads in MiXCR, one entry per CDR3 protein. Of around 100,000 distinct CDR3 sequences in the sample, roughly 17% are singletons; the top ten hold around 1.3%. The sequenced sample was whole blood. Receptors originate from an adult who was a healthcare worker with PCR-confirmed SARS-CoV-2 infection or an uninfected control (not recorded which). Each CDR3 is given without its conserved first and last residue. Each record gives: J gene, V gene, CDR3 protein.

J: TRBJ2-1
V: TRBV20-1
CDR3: SARTGTGTYNEQF

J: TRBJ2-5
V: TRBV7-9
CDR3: ASSTGGYLETQY

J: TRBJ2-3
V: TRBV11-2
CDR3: ASRWAGGYSTDTQY

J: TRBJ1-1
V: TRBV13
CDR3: ASSTLWGASTEAF

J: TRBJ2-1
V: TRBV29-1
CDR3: SVTRGSEQF

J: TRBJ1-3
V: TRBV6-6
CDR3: ASSGNTIY

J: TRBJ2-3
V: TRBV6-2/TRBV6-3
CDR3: ASSRATSDNTDTQY

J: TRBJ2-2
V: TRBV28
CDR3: ASDPQGGPGELF

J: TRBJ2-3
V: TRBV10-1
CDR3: ASSEVCGGPTDTQY

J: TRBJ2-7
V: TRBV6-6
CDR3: ASSYPGTSASYEQY

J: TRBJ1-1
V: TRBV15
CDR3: ATSRPRDTEAF

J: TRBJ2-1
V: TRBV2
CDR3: ASTAPLAGVNEQF

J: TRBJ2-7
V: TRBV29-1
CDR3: SVGGAKSYEQY

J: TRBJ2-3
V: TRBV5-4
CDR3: ASSLASGRAFTDTQY

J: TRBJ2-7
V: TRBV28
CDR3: ASSFSGGSSYEQY

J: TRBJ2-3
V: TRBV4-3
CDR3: ASSQYISGKRDTQY

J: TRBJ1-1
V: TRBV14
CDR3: ASSQTANTEAF

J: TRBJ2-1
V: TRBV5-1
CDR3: ASSVYPGLAGLDEQF

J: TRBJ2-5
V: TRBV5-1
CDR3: ASNLGARETQY

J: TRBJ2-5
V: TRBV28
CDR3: ASRGASKETQY

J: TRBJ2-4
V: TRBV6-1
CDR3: ASSEMGLAVNIQY

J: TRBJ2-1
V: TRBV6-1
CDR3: ASSVDRGTYNEQF

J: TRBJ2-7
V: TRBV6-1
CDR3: ASSEYGGSYEQY

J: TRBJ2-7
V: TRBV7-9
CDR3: ASSLATGHEQY

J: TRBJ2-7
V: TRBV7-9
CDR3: ASSRSRTEAGEQY

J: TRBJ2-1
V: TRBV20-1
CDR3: SAPGGQRSYNEQF

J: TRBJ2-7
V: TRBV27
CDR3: ASSSPGQFIYEQY

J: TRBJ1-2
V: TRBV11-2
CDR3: ASSLVSAGLTNYGYT

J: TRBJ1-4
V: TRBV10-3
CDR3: ATARGGLNINEKLF

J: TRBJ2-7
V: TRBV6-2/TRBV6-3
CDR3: ATWEFSYEQY

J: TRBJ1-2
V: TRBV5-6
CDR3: ASSLSWDGYT

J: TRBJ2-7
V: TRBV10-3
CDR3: AISGSWGNSYEQY

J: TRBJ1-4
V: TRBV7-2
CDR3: ASSLAGQTNEKLF

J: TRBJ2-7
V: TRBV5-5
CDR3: ASSQTPGPKRGYEQY

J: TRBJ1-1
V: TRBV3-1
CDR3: ASSQDLGQGNTEAF

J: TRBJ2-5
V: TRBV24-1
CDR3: ATSNLGQQETQY

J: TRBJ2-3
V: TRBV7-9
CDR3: ASSSDGSGSLGDTQY

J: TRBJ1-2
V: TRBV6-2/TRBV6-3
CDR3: ASSYVRQSYGYT

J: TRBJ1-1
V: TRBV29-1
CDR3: SYSSGLNTEAF

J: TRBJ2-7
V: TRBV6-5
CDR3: ASGIGGGRYEQY

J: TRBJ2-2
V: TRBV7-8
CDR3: ASSLASGVTGELF

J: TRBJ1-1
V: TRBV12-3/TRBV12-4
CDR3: ASSFIYPGTEAF

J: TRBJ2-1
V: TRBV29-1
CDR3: STYYNEQF

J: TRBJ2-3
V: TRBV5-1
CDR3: ASSLTQTDTQY

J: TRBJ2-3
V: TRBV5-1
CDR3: ASSFAPGRADTQY

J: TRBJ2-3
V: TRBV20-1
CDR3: SARDRERGTDTQY

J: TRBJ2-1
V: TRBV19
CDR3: ASSWTSGRNEQF